This passage covers 25 T cell receptor beta chains from one sample sequenced in a study of post-analysis software for immune sequencing data. Findings of the study overall: TRBV5-6, TRBV5-1 and TRBV20-1 belonged to a set of roughly five TRBV segments that were more frequent in patients than controls.

No antigens are known for them. Unique molecular identifiers featured in each of the TCR beta cDNA libraries. MiXCR, applied by TCRdb to the PCR reads, yields one record per CDR3 protein. The table lists roughly 180,000 distinct CDR3 sequences, approximately 31% of them singletons. Sequencing used blood. The receptors come from a girl aged 5-17 years with multiple sclerosis.

This rearrangement joins TRBV7-9 to TRBJ2-2; D is unclear. Trimming removed 6 bases at V and 6 bases at J, with 5 bases between. The CDR3 totals 11 residues. In germline, CDR1 is SEHNR, CDR2 FQNEAQ (reference sequence). The CDR3 DNA sequence: TGTGCCAGCAGACGGGCCGGGGAGCTGTTTTTT. It translates to CASRRAGELFF.

Of note for this clonotype: A read error may be the cause here, since a much bigger clone is one base away. This chain connects TRBV4-1 to TRBJ1-2, with D unclear. Germline assignment: CDR1 MGHRA and CDR2 YSYEKL. The CDR3 has 15 amino acids. V lost 3 bases, J lost 0 bases, and 11 bases lay in between. CDR3 coding DNA: TGCGCCAGCAGCCAGGGGTTCTCCCCTAACTATGGCTACACCTTC. Its translation is CASSQGFSPNYGYTF.

This clonotype was detected many times. The chain couples TRBV7-3 to TRBJ2-1; D remains ambiguous. Germline values: CDR1 SGHTA, CDR2 FQGTGA. V lost 8 bases and J 4 bases, leaving 18 bases between the germline ends. This CDR3 region has 15 residues. The CDR3 DNA sequence: TGTGCCAGCCCTAAGCCCTTTGAAGCTTACAATGAGCAGTTCTTC. Encoded protein: CASPKPFEAYNEQFF. Full variable domain (outside the CDR3, taken from reference TRBV7-3 and TRBJ2-1): GAGVSQTPSNKVTEKGKYVELRCDPISGHTALYWYRQSLGQGPEFLIYFQGTGAADDSGLPNDRFFAVRPEGSVSTLKIQRTERGDSAVYLCASPKPFEAYNEQFFGPGTRLTVL.

The sample holds a few counts of this clonotype. The rearrangement joins TRBV28 to TRBJ1-4; D is perhaps TRBD1 (6 bases). Germline V gene lookup returns CDR1 MDHEN and CDR2 SYDVKM. The germline V and J ends were trimmed by 1 base and 12 bases, with 18 bases remaining between them. This CDR3 is built from 15 residues. The CDR3 is CASSLSGGPRGELFF. The CDR3 DNA reads TGTGCCAGCAGTTTATCGGGGGGTCCTAGGGGGGAACTGTTTTTT.

V is TRBV28 and J is TRBJ2-7; no firm D call. The CDR3 consists of 17 residues. The V end lost 5 bases, the J end lost 4 bases, and 24 bases lay between the germline ends. In germline, CDR1 is MDHEN, CDR2 SYDVKM. The CDR3 spells CASSPVGLPPAKYEQYF. CDR3 DNA sequence: TGTGCCAGCAGTCCGGTGGGATTGCCTCCCGCGAAGTACGAGCAGTACTTC.

Details on this clonotype: A much larger clonotype is one base distant, so this may be a read error. The J gene is TRBJ2-5, the V gene TRBV27, with unresolved D. The CDR3 is 12 amino acids. Looked up from germline, CDR1 is MNHEY and CDR2 is SMNVEV (reference sequence). V was cut by 3 bases and J by 11 bases, with 13 bases left in between. This CDR3 reads CASSFPSNEQYF. The DNA for the CDR3 is TGTGCCAGCAGTTTTCCCTCCAATGAGCAGTACTTC.

The chain recombines TRBV18 with TRBJ2-7; D remains ambiguous. V lost 3 bases and J lost 5, with 14 bases in between. The CDR3 is 14 residues long. Looked up from germline, CDR1 is KGHSH and CDR2 is LQKENI. The CDR3 loop reads CASSPGQSNNEQYF. CDR3 coding DNA: TGTGCCAGCTCACCGGGCCAGTCGAACAACGAGCAGTACTTC.

This clonotype was detected ten times or more. The chain is built from TRBV5-1 and TRBJ2-1, with unresolved D. V lost 6 bases and J lost 14, with 21 bases in between. Germline V lookup: CDR1 SGHRS, CDR2 YFSETQ. This CDR3 is built from 13 residues. The CDR3 nucleotides are TGCGCCAGCACCCGCGAAGCTTTGGGCGACAAGTTCTTC. This codes for CASTREALGDKFF. Drawing the rest from reference TRBV5-1 and TRBJ2-1, the complete variable domain is KAGVTQTPRYLIKTRGQQVTLSCSPISGHRSVSWYQQTPGQGLQFLFEYFSETQRNKGNFPGRFSGRQFSNSRSEMNVSTLELGDSALYLCASTREALGDKFFGPGTRLTVL.

This chain links TRBV24-1 with TRBJ1-2; weak D call: TRBD1 (6 bases). The V and J ends lost 3 bases and 6 bases respectively, with 13 bases between them. The CDR3 is made up of 14 amino acids. Germline lookup yields CDR1 KGHDR and CDR2 SFDVKD. The CDR3 DNA follows: TGTGCCACCAGTGATAGGGGGTTGGGGGATGGCTACACCTTC. The encoded protein is CATSDRGLGDGYTF.

The chain uses TRBV20-1 and TRBJ2-1, with 14 bases aligning to TRBD2. Losses at the gene ends were 6 bases for V and 9 bases for J; bases not matched to a gene: 16. The CDR3 length is 17 residues. The germline V gene has CDR1 DFQATT and CDR2 SNEGSKA (reference sequence). The CDR3 DNA sequence: TGCAGTGCCCCAGACCCCGGGACTAGCGGGAGAATGGGTGAGCAGTTCTTC. It codes for CSAPDPGTSGRMGEQFF.

This clonotype was observed a few times. The chain carries TRBV30 and TRBJ2-3; 10 nucleotides line up with TRBD2. V lost 0 bases, J lost 1 base, and 4 bases stayed unmatched. CDR1 and CDR2 from the germline V gene are GTSNPN and SVGIG (reference sequence). This CDR3 spans 16 amino acids. The CDR3 DNA is TGTGCCTGGAGTGTAGGACTAGCGGAACGCACAGATACGCAGTATTTT. It is translated as CAWSVGLAERTDTQYF.

V usage is TRBV12-3 or TRBV12-4 and J usage is TRBJ1-6; TRBD1 agrees at 8 bases. The V segment lost 2 bases and the J segment 8 bases; nucleotides outside the gene matches: 5. This CDR3 region has 15 residues. The CDR3 protein is CASSLTGTGDSPLHF. The CDR3 DNA follows: TGTGCCAGCAGTTTAACCGGGACAGGAGATTCACCCCTCCACTTT.

The V and J genes are TRBV30 and TRBJ2-7; 8 bases line up with TRBD1. CDR1 GTSNPN and CDR2 SVGIG come from the germline V gene (reference sequence). V shed 0 bases and J 8 bases; nucleotides not matched to a gene: 3. The CDR3 length is 12 residues. The CDR3 DNA is TGTGCCTGGAGTGTGACAGGGGACAAGCAGTACTTC. It is translated as CAWSVTGDKQYF.

This clonotype has only a few counts. This chain links TRBV3-1 with TRBJ1-4; no clear D. V gave up 1 base and J gave up 7 bases, with 13 bases separating them. Germline V gene sequence: CDR1 LGHDT, CDR2 YNNKEL (reference sequence). This CDR3 region has 15 residues. In nucleotides, the CDR3 is TGTGCCAGCAGCCAAGTCGGTGCATCGGGTGAAAAACTGTTTTTT. Its translation: CASSQVGASGEKLFF.

The CDR3 coding sequence is TGTGCCAGCAGCGAAAAGGACGGGCGTGGGACTGAAGCTTTCTTT. It translates to CASSEKDGRGTEAFF. The genes are TRBV5-8 and TRBJ1-1; D is unresolved. Germline assignment: CDR1 SGHTS and CDR2 YDEGEE. The CDR3 totals 15 residues. The V end was cut by 4 bases, the J end by 5 bases, with 18 bases between.

The chain employs TRBV12-3 or TRBV12-4 and TRBJ2-1; 14 positions match TRBD2. This CDR3 region has 20 residues. The V gene end was trimmed by 2 bases and the J gene end by 8 bases; junction bases not matched to a gene: 17. The CDR3 region has the DNA TGTGCCAGCAGTTTATCTACGGGAGGGACTAGCGGGGGATCAGGCGATGAGCAGTTCTTC. Translating it yields CASSLSTGGTSGGSGDEQFF.

The rearrangement joins TRBV27 to TRBJ2-1; D is undetermined. Germline lookup yields CDR1 MNHEY and CDR2 SMNVEV (reference sequence). V gave up 8 bases and J gave up 0 bases, with 17 bases separating them. The CDR3 covers 16 residues. CDR3 sequence: CASGPPHLSSYNEQFF. CDR3 bases: TGTGCCAGCGGTCCCCCTCACTTGAGCTCCTACAATGAGCAGTTCTTC.

This chain links TRBV20-1 with TRBJ2-5; TRBD2 agrees at 12 bases. The CDR3 spans 15 residues. Trimming at V came to 0 bases and at J to 7 bases, leaving 6 bases not matched to a gene. Germline V gene sequence: CDR1 DFQATT, CDR2 SNEGSKA (reference sequence). Here the CDR3 reads CSAREPSGRAGTQYF. CDR3 coding DNA: TGCAGTGCTAGAGAGCCTAGCGGGAGGGCCGGGACCCAGTACTTC.

V is TRBV7-9 and J is TRBJ1-1; D possibly corresponds to TRBD1 (5 bases). V was shortened by 5 bases and J by 0 bases, with 7 bases between the two germline ends. Per germline, CDR1 SEHNR and CDR2 FQNEAQ (reference sequence). The CDR3 consists of 13 residues. In DNA, the CDR3 is TGTGCCAGCAGCGGGGCCTTGAACACTGAAGCTTTCTTT. This codes for CASSGALNTEAFF.

Points on this clonotype: This may arise from a read error, as a much more abundant clone is one base away. This chain joins TRBV9 and TRBJ2-5; 7 bases agree with TRBD1. Germline V gene lookup returns CDR1 SGDLS and CDR2 YYNGEE. Trimming removed 4 bases from V and 1 base from J; junction bases left unmatched: 4. The CDR3 runs 14 residues. For the CDR3, the DNA is TGTGCCAGCAGCCGGGGACAGAGCCAAGAGACCCAGTACTTC. Protein: CASSRGQSQETQYF.

On this clonotype itself: One base away lies a much larger clone, so this may be a sequencing read error. This chain joins TRBV28 and TRBJ2-7; 10 positions agree with TRBD2. After removal of 4 bases from V and 8 bases from J, the junction contained 14 bases not matched to a gene. Germline-derived CDR1 and CDR2 are MDHEN and SYDVKM. This CDR3 comprises 16 residues. The CDR3 coding sequence is TGTGCCAGCAGTTCTAGCGGGAGTATCAGAGCTTACAAGCAGTACTTC. This encodes CASSSSGSIRAYKQYF.

The chain has TRBV11-1 and TRBJ2-7; D not certain. CDR1 and CDR2 (germline): SGHAT, FQDESV (reference sequence). The CDR3 has 14 amino acids. The ends were cut back, 3 bases at V and 2 bases at J, with 11 bases in the middle. CDR3 bases: TGTGCCAGCAGCTTTAGCCAAGGAACCTACGAGCAGTACTTC. This gives the protein CASSFSQGTYEQYF.

This clonotype was seen many times. This chain links TRBV9 with TRBJ2-5, with 9 bases that match TRBD2. Germline values: CDR1 SGDLS, CDR2 YYNGEE. The length of the CDR3 is 16 residues. V lost 3 bases and J lost 0; bases outside the gene matches: 6. The CDR3 nucleotides read TGTGCCAGCAGCGGAACTAGCGGGCTAAACCAAGAGACCCAGTACTTC. This codes for CASSGTSGLNQETQYF.

The chain employs TRBV6-2 or TRBV6-3 and TRBJ2-1, with 8 bases aligning to TRBD1. Near its end, the DNA agrees better with TRBJ2-7, so the J call may be wrong. In germline, CDR1 is MNHEY, CDR2 SVGEGT. The CDR3 sequence is 15 residues long. DNA of the CDR3: TGTGCCAGCACACAGACAGGGGATTACTACAATGAGCAGTACTTC. Protein: CASTQTGDYYNEQYF.

The CDR3 DNA reads as TGTGCCAGTCGGACAGGGGGCTTCGAGCAGTACTTC. Translation gives CASRTGGFEQYF. The chain couples TRBV28 to TRBJ2-5, with 11 positions matching TRBD1. The J call is uncertain, as TRBJ2-7 better fits the DNA end. The CDR3 has 12 amino acids. CDR1 is MDHEN and CDR2 is SYDVKM in the germline V gene.